The next 17 T cell receptor beta chains were all read from a single sample in a study of T cell repertoires in cytomegalovirus infection (dated by TCRdb to about 2019). The treatment or condition tag for this specimen amounts to: in vitro stimulation with specific CMV peptide epitopes to enrich CMV-specific T cells. What these receptors recognize is not known. The instrument given in TCRdb is Illumina HiSeq 1500. The public reads were reprocessed in TCRdb via fastp at Q25 and MiXCR, keeping in-frame beta chains. Every CDR3 protein is listed once, alongside the most common genes and DNA of its rows. The sample table holds some 800,000 distinct CDR3 sequences, of which less than 35% were seen once. 12% of the sample goes to the ten largest clones. This sample comprised cultured CD8+ T cells from PBMCs, obtained from culture after CMV antigen stimulation. These TCRs come from a human donor in good health (CMV status not recorded). Some clones in this sample may be carry-over from other donors' samples.

This clonotype has a handful of counts. The chain has TRBV4-1 and TRBJ2-4; tentative D call: TRBD1 (5 bases). CDR1 and CDR2 (germline): MGHRA, YSYEKL. The CDR3 length is 18 residues. The V gene lost 0 bases and the J gene lost 2 bases, with 17 bases spanning the gap. CDR3 nucleotide sequence: TGCGCCAGCAGCCAAGATGCAGGGCTAGGTGGTTCCAAAAACATTCAGTACTTC. Its translation: CASSQDAGLGGSKNIQYF.

This clonotype has just a few counts. The chain is built from TRBV29-1 and TRBJ2-1; 9 nucleotides match TRBD1. The CDR3 length is 16 residues. The J segment lost 3 bases and the V segment lost 2 bases, leaving 8 bases of the junction unmatched. From germline, CDR1 is SQVTM and CDR2 ANQGSEA. The CDR3 coding sequence is TGCAGCGTTGAACTTCCGGGACAGGGCGACTACAATGAGCAGTTCTTC. Encoded protein: CSVELPGQGDYNEQFF.

A few counts support this clonotype. This sequence joins TRBV7-9 and TRBJ2-1, with 12 bases identical to TRBD2. Germline CDR1 is SEHNR and CDR2 is FQNEAQ (reference sequence). V lost 8 bases to trimming and J lost 1 base; unmatched junction nucleotides: 9. The CDR3 has 17 residues. CDR3 amino acids: CASRTSGGPGSYNEQFF. CDR3 nucleotide sequence: TGTGCCAGCCGAACTAGCGGGGGGCCGGGGTCCTACAATGAGCAGTTCTTC.

This chain uses TRBV12-3 or TRBV12-4 with TRBJ2-7, with 7 bases matching TRBD1. The CDR3 length is 12 residues. Trimming at V came to 6 bases and at J to 5 bases, leaving 4 bases not matched to a gene. For the CDR3, the DNA is TGTGCCAGCAGAGGACAGGCCAACGAGCAGTACTTC. It encodes CASRGQANEQYF.

J is TRBJ2-1 and V is TRBV5-1; TRBD2 matches at 11 bases. With 5 bases clipped from V and 5 bases from J, the junction kept 18 bases outside the gene matches. The CDR3 spans 19 residues. In germline, CDR1 is SGHRS, CDR2 YFSETQ. CDR3 region: CASRTSSGGNQPPHNEQFF. CDR3 sequence (DNA): TGCGCCAGCAGGACCTCTAGCGGGGGGAACCAGCCACCCCACAATGAGCAGTTCTTC. The whole variable domain, filled in from reference TRBV5-1 and TRBJ2-1, reads KAGVTQTPRYLIKTRGQQVTLSCSPISGHRSVSWYQQTPGQGLQFLFEYFSETQRNKGNFPGRFSGRQFSNSRSEMNVSTLELGDSALYLCASRTSSGGNQPPHNEQFFGPGTRLTVL.

V gene TRBV24-1 combines with J gene TRBJ2-1, with D perhaps matching TRBD1 (6 bases). The CDR3 runs 15 residues. With 1 base removed from V and 6 bases from J, the gap between germline ends came to 12 bases. Per the germline V gene, CDR1 is KGHDR and CDR2 is SFDVKD. The CDR3 is CATSDFRQGSNEQFF. DNA for the CDR3: TGTGCCACCAGTGATTTCCGCCAGGGGAGCAATGAGCAGTTCTTC.

The rearrangement uses TRBV6-5 and TRBJ2-2, with D uncertain. V lost 5 bases, J lost 5 bases, and 15 bases lay in between. CDR1 and CDR2 (germline): MNHEY, SVGAGI. The CDR3 consists of 15 residues. The CDR3 spells CASSPDQWDTGELFF. CDR3 bases: TGTGCCAGCAGTCCCGACCAGTGGGATACCGGGGAGCTGTTTTTT.

The sample holds a few counts of this clonotype. The V gene is TRBV7-6, the J gene TRBJ2-1, with 8 bases that match TRBD1. The germline V gene has CDR1 SGHVS and CDR2 FNYEAQ. The ends lost 8 bases at V and 10 bases at J; junction bases unmatched: 10. The CDR3 runs to 13 residues. The CDR3 sequence: CASCYQGAGEQFF. For the CDR3, the DNA is TGTGCCAGCTGTTATCAGGGGGCTGGCGAGCAGTTCTTC.

In its sample, this clonotype was seen a few times. The chain joins TRBV6-2 or TRBV6-3 to TRBJ2-5; a possible D gene is TRBD2 (6 bases). The V end lost 7 bases, the J end lost 3 bases, and 15 bases lay between the germline ends. Germline V gene data show CDR1 as MNHEY and CDR2 as SVGEGT. This CDR3 is built from 14 residues. CDR3 sequence: CASIRASVEETQYF. The DNA for the CDR3 is TGTGCCAGCATAAGAGCTAGCGTTGAAGAGACCCAGTACTTC.

The V call is TRBV6-8, the J call TRBJ2-2; D is perhaps TRBD1 or TRBD2 (5 bases each). Between the trimmed V and J ends, which lost 4 bases and 7 bases, there was a span of 16 bases. CDR1 and CDR2 (germline): MNHGY, SAAAGT. There are 15 residues in the CDR3. CDR3 nucleotides: TGTGCCAGCAGTTCCTGGGACCGTGCCGTCGGGGAGCTGTTTTTT. Translation gives CASSSWDRAVGELFF.

The gene calls are TRBV5-1 and TRBJ1-1; the D is unclear. The V end was cut by 0 bases, the J end by 1 base, with 13 bases between. CDR1 and CDR2 from the germline V gene are SGHRS and YFSETQ. The CDR3 consists of 16 residues. CDR3 sequence (DNA): TGCGCCAGCAGCTTGGACCGGCGCCCTAGGAACACTGAAGCTTTCTTT. Amino acid sequence: CASSLDRRPRNTEAFF.

This chain links TRBV7-9 with TRBJ2-1; a possible D gene is TRBD1 (5 bases). The CDR3 runs to 12 residues. The germline V and J ends were trimmed by 5 bases and 6 bases, with 8 bases remaining between them. Per the germline V gene, CDR1 is SEHNR and CDR2 is FQNEAQ (reference sequence). The CDR3 is CASSVTGNEQFF. CDR3 nucleotide sequence: TGTGCCAGCAGCGTTACAGGCAATGAGCAGTTCTTC.

The chain's CDR3 is CASSFAGAGETQYF. The CDR3 DNA is TGTGCCAGCAGTTTCGCGGGGGCGGGGGAGACCCAGTACTTC. The chain carries TRBV27 and TRBJ2-5, with D possibly TRBD2 on 7 matching bases. CDR3 length equals 14 residues. V was shortened by 3 bases and J by 5 bases, with 13 bases between the two germline ends. Per the germline V gene, CDR1 is MNHEY and CDR2 is SMNVEV (reference sequence).

The chain recombines TRBV20-1 with TRBJ1-6; D remains unclear. The CDR3 totals 16 residues. The ends were cut back, 1 base at V and 0 bases at J, with 10 bases in the middle. Germline V gene sequence: CDR1 DFQATT, CDR2 SNEGSKA (reference sequence). CDR3 loop: CSARGGSSSYNSPLHF. The CDR3 DNA follows: TGCAGTGCTAGAGGAGGCTCCAGCTCCTATAATTCACCCCTCCACTTT.

As to this clonotype: Sequence at one end of the junction differs from germline and may be a read error. The chain carries TRBV7-9 and TRBJ1-3; TRBD1 might be the D (6 bases). In germline, CDR1 is SEHNR, CDR2 FQNEAQ (reference sequence). CDR3 length equals 14 residues. CDR3 nucleotides: TGTGTCAGCATTGGGGGCATAGCTGGAAACACCATATATTTT. Its translation: CVSIGGIAGNTIYF.

This chain uses TRBV19 with TRBJ1-5; D is perhaps TRBD1 (5 bases). The germline CDR1 and CDR2 sequences are LNHDA and SQIVND (reference sequence). The CDR3 is 15 residues long. The V gene lost 2 bases and the J gene lost 11 bases, with 19 bases spanning the gap. The CDR3 DNA is TGTGCCAGTAGTATACGTGCAGGGTCCTCAAGGGCCCAGCATTTT. Its translation is CASSIRAGSSRAQHF.

The table lists this clonotype with a few counts. The chain employs TRBV9 and TRBJ1-6; the match to TRBD1 covers 10 bases. Looked up from germline, CDR1 is SGDLS and CDR2 is YYNGEE. This CDR3 is built from 15 residues. V gave up 3 bases and J gave up 8 bases; unmatched junction bases: 5. CDR3 DNA sequence: TGTGCCAGCAGCGAAGGGGACAGGGGAGATTCACCCCTCCACTTT. Encoded protein: CASSEGDRGDSPLHF.